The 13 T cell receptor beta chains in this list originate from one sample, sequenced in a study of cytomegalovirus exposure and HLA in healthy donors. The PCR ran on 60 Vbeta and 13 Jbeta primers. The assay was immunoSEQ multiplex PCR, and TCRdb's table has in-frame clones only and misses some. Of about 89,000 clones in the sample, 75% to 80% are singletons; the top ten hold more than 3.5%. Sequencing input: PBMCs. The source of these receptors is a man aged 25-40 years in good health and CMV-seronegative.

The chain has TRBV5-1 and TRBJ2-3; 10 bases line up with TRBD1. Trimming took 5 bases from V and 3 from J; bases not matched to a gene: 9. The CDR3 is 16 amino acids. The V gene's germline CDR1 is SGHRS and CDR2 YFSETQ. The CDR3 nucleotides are TGCGCCAGCAGTAGTACCGGGACAGGGGTAACAGATACGCAGTATTTT. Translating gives CASSSTGTGVTDTQYF.

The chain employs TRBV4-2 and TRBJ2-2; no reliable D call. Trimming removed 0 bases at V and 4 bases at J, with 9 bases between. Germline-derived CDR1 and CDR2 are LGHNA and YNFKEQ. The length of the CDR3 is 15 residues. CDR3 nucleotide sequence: TGTGCCAGCAGCCAAGATAACTCCGTCACCGGGGAGCTGTTTTTT. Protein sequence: CASSQDNSVTGELFF.

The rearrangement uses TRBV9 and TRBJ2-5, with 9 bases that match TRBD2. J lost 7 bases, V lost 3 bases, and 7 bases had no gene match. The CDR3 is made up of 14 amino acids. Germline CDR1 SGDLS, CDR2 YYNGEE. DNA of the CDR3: TGTGCCAGCAGCGAGGCTAGCGGGGTGGGGACCCAGTACTTC. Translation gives CASSEASGVGTQYF.

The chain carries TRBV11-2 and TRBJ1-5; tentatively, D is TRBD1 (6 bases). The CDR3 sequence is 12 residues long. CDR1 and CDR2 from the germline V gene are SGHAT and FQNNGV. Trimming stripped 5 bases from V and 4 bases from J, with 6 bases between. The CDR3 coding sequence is TGTGCCAGCAGCACAGGGAATCAGCCCCAGCATTTT. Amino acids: CASSTGNQPQHF. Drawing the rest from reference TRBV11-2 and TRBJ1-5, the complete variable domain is EAGVAQSPRYKIIEKRQSVAFWCNPISGHATLYWYQQILGQGPKLLIQFQNNGVVDDSQLPKDRFSAERLKGVDSTLKIQPAKLEDSAVYLCASSTGNQPQHFGDGTRLSIL.

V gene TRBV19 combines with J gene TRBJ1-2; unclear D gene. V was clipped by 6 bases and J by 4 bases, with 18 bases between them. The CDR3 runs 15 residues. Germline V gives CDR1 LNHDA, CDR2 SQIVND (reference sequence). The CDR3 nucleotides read TGTGCCAGTAGCCTCCCTGGGCAGTTTGTCTATGGCTACACCTTC. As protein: CASSLPGQFVYGYTF.

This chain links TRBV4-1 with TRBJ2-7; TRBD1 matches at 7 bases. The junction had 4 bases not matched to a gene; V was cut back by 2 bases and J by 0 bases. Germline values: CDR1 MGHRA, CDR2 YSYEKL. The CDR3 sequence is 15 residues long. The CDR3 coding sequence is TGCGCCAGCAGCCAAACCCGGGACAGCTCCTACGAGCAGTACTTC. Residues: CASSQTRDSSYEQYF.

Here the CDR3 DNA reads TGTGCCTGGAGTGCGCGGGCAGATACGCAGTATTTT. Its protein product is CAWSARADTQYF. The V and J genes are TRBV30 and TRBJ2-3; D perhaps matches TRBD2 (5 bases). V lost 1 base and J 4 bases, leaving 6 bases between the germline ends. Germline loops: CDR1 GTSNPN, CDR2 SVGIG (reference sequence). The length of the CDR3 is 12 residues.

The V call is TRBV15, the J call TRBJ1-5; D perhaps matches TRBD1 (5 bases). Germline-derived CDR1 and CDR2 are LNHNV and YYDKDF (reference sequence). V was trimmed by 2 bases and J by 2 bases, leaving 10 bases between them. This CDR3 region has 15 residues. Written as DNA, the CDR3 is TGTGCCACCAGCAGACAGGGACTTGGCAATCAGCCCCAGCATTTT. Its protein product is CATSRQGLGNQPQHF. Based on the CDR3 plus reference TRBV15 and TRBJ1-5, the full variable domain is DAMVIQNPRYQVTQFGKPVTLSCSQTLNHNVMYWYQQKSSQAPKLLFHYYDKDFNNEADTPDNFQSRRPNTSFCFLDIRSPGLGDTAMYLCATSRQGLGNQPQHFGDGTRLSIL.

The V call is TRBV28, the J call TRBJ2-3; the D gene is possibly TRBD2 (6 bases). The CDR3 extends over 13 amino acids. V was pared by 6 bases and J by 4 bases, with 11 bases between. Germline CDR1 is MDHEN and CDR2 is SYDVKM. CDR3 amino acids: CASRLGGADTQYF. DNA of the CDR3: TGTGCCAGCAGACTCGGGGGAGCAGATACGCAGTATTTT.

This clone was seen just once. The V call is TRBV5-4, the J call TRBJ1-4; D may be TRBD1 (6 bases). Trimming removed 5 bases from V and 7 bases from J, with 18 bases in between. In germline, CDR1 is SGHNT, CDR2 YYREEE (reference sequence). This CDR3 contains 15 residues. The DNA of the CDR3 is TGTGCCAGCAGGGCCTGGACAGAGGGTGGTGAAAAACTGTTTTTT. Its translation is CASRAWTEGGEKLFF.

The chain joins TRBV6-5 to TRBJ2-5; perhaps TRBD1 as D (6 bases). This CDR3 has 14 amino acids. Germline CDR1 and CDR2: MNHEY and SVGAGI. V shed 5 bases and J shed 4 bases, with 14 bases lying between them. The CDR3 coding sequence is TGTGCCAGCAGTCCCTTAACAGGGCGAGAGACCCAGTACTTC. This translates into CASSPLTGRETQYF.

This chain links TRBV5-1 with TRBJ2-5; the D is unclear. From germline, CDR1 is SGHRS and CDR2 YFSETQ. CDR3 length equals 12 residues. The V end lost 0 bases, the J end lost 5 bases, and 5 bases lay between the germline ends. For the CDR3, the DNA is TGCGCCAGCAGCTTGGCCATGGAGACCCAGTACTTC. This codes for CASSLAMETQYF.

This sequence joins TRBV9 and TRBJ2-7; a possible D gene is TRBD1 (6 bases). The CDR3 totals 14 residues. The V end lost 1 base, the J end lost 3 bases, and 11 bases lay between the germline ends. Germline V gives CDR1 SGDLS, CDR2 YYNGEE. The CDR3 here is CASSVSTGFYEQYF. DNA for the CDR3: TGTGCCAGCAGCGTAAGTACAGGGTTCTACGAGCAGTACTTC.